The TCR beta chain under discussion was sequenced for a study of blood T cell repertoires in COVID-19. Study background: The United States, Italy and Spain provided the acute and convalescent COVID-19 samples. Sample material is recorded as cDNA or gDNA derived from T cells, B-cell-depleted T cells, or PBMCs.

Assay: immunoSEQ multiplex PCR; the TCRdb copy retains only in-frame clones and omits some. The sample shows some 140,000 clones, approximately 80% of them seen only once. The CDR3 contains 15 residues. Germline V gene lookup returns CDR1 MGHRA and CDR2 YSYEKL. After removal of 6 bases from V and 1 base from J, the junction contained 6 bases not matched to a gene. The clonotype was recovered from an elderly man with acute or convalescent COVID-19. V gene TRBV4-1 combines with J gene TRBJ1-1; TRBD1 matches 9 bases. Input material: peripheral blood. The CDR3 here is CASRLPGQGNTEAFF. CDR3 DNA: TGCGCCAGCAGACTTCCGGGACAGGGGAACACTGAAGCTTTCTTT.